The clone carrying this T cell receptor (beta chain) was counted a single time. Its antigen remains unidentified. One entry per CDR3 protein results from TCRdb running MiXCR on the 5' RACE reads. The sample carries 230,000 or so distinct CDR3 sequences, 18% recorded once. The sample comes from a study of CD8 T cells in ankylosing spondylitis. General study results and limits: Among TCR beta sequences, a motif of under ten highly homologous variants appeared characteristic of ankylosing spondylitis blood.

The CDR3 length is 14 residues. CDR1 and CDR2 from the germline V gene are SEHNR and FQNEAQ (reference sequence). Trimming took off 3 bases at V and 0 bases at J, with 8 bases between the two ends. The chain combines TRBV7-9 with TRBJ1-2; unclear D gene. This receptor was identified in a male donor with ankylosing spondylitis or in good health (not recorded which). Material: blood, either unsorted or a sorted T cell fraction (not recorded which). The CDR3 here is CASSLESSNYGYTF. The DNA for the CDR3 is TGTGCCAGCAGCTTGGAATCCTCTAACTATGGCTACACCTTC.